This T cell receptor beta chain was documented in a study of identical twins. This clonotype came up a few times. Its antigen is still unknown. TCRdb re-called the 5' RACE reads with MiXCR, one entry per CDR3 protein. This table has about 690,000 distinct CDR3 sequences, over 5% appearing once. The CDR3 consists of 17 residues. With V trimmed by 1 base and J by 0 bases, 8 bases remained unmatched. Germline CDR1 SEHNR, CDR2 FQNEAQ (reference sequence). Overall study results and limits: Cord blood beta clonotypes present at high abundance carried fewer insertions; no such pattern appeared in memory repertoires.

J is TRBJ1-1 and V is TRBV7-9, with 7 bases lining up with TRBD1. This TCR derives from a man between 18 and 29 years old in good health. The sample taken for sequencing was naive T cells sorted from blood. The CDR3, as DNA: TGTGCCAGCAGCTTAGATTCCCCGGGACAGATGAACACTGAAGCTTTCTTT. Translated, it gives CASSLDSPGQMNTEAFF.